This is a list of T cell receptor beta chains from one sample in a study of OX40 agonist ivuxolimab in advanced cancers. Assay: immunoSEQ multiplex PCR; the TCRdb copy retains only in-frame clones and omits some. Among roughly 9,800 clones listed, roughly 63% were seen once. This specimen was CD4+ or CD8+ T cells sorted from blood, taken in a trial of the OX40 agonist ivuxolimab. All receptors come from an adult with an advanced solid tumor such as melanoma, head and neck, liver or kidney cancer. Both conserved end residues are part of each CDR3. Fields, in order: D gene, V gene, J gene, clone size, CDR3 protein, CDR3 DNA. D genes are given only for firm matches. Only part of the rows carry a size: once, few, many, or a class if the clone is expanded.

TRBD1	TRBV5-4	TRBJ1-1	.	CASSGDSQVNTEAFF	TGTGCCAGCAGCGGGGACAGTCAGGTGAACACTGAAGCTTTCTTT
.	TRBV7-7	TRBJ2-2	.	CFSRASTGELFF	TGTTTCTCCCGAGCATCTACCGGGGAGCTGTTTTTT
TRBD1	TRBV19	TRBJ1-2	.	CASKTGPGQNYGYTF	TGTGCCAGTAAGACGGGGCCGGGACAGAACTATGGCTACACCTTC
TRBD2	TRBV7-9	TRBJ2-2	.	CASSSPVSGGNTGELFF	TGTGCCAGCAGCTCCCCGGTATCGGGGGGGAACACCGGGGAGCTGTTTTTT
TRBD2	TRBV6-1	TRBJ2-3	.	CASSELAGADTQYF	TGTGCCAGCAGTGAACTAGCGGGAGCAGATACGCAGTATTTT
TRBD2	TRBV5-1	TRBJ2-7	.	CASSSTSGTIEQYF	TGCGCCAGCAGCTCGACTAGCGGGACCATCGAGCAGTACTTC
.	TRBV21-1	TRBJ2-7	.	CAVNGLAGERYEQYF	TGTGCCGTTAATGGACTAGCGGGAGAGCGGTACGAGCAGTACTTC
TRBD2	TRBV7-9	TRBJ2-7	few	CASSPRTSGREQYEQYF	TGTGCCAGCAGCCCCCGGACTAGCGGGAGGGAACAATACGAGCAGTACTTC
.	TRBV7-3	TRBJ2-7	once	CASSFPSSYEQYF	TGTGCCAGCAGCTTTCCTTCTTCCTACGAGCAGTACTTC
.	TRBV27	TRBJ2-7	.	CASSLSGPTYEQYF	TGTGCCAGCAGTTTATCGGGACCGACCTACGAGCAGTACTTC
TRBD1	TRBV7-9	TRBJ2-7	.	CASSPGTVHEQYF	TGTGCCAGCAGCCCCGGGACAGTCCACGAGCAGTACTTC
.	TRBV27	TRBJ2-3	few	CASSLSSRGTDTQYF	TGTGCCAGCAGTTTATCGAGTAGGGGAACAGATACGCAGTATTTT
.	TRBV28	TRBJ1-4	.	CASSLRSESDEKLFF	TGTGCCAGCAGTTTGAGAAGTGAGTCGGATGAAAAACTGTTTTTT
.	TRBV7-8	TRBJ2-2	.	CASSTASGLIGQGTGELFF	TGTGCCAGCAGCACGGCCAGCGGGCTCATAGGTCAGGGTACCGGGGAGCTGTTTTTT
TRBD2	TRBV11-2	TRBJ2-7	.	CASSLGWAGVSEQYF	TGTGCCAGCAGCTTAGGATGGGCGGGAGTAAGCGAGCAGTACTTC
.	TRBV4-1	TRBJ1-1	.	CASSQVPQGRGTEAFF	TGCGCCAGCAGCCAAGTTCCTCAGGGGAGAGGGACTGAAGCTTTCTTT
.	TRBV10-3	TRBJ1-1	.	CAISESEGAEAFF	TGTGCCATCAGTGAGTCGGAGGGAGCTGAAGCTTTCTTT
TRBD2	TRBV7-9	TRBJ2-1	few	CASSLGLDRFF	TGTGCCAGCAGCCTAGGACTAGATCGGTTCTTC
TRBD1	TRBV30	TRBJ2-5	.	CAWTTGTGLETQYF	TGTGCCTGGACCACCGGGACAGGGTTAGAGACCCAGTACTTC
.	TRBV28	TRBJ2-2	.	CASSLYTGELFF	TGTGCCAGCAGCCTATATACCGGGGAGCTGTTTTTT
TRBD2	TRBV19	TRBJ2-1	.	CASSIGPTLAGGPYNEQFF	TGTGCCAGTAGTATTGGCCCTACTTTAGCGGGAGGGCCTTACAATGAGCAGTTCTTC
TRBD2	TRBV5-1	TRBJ2-7	.	CASSLALAGDKRDEQYF	TGCGCCAGCAGCTTGGCCCTAGCGGGAGATAAGCGGGACGAGCAGTACTTC
TRBD2	TRBV28	TRBJ2-5	.	CASSSPTSGRLETQYF	TGTGCCAGCAGTTCCCCGACTAGCGGGAGACTAGAGACCCAGTACTTC
TRBD2	TRBV18	TRBJ2-1	.	CASSLGLAEAYNEQFF	TGTGCCAGCTCACTGGGACTAGCGGAAGCCTACAATGAGCAGTTCTTC
.	TRBV11-2	TRBJ2-3	few	CASSLVGSGGNTDTQYF	TGTGCCAGCAGCTTAGTAGGATCCGGGGGCAACACAGATACGCAGTATTTT
.	TRBV28	TRBJ2-7	.	CASSSFTQGTYEQYF	TGTGCCAGCAGTTCCTTCACCCAAGGGACCTACGAGCAGTACTTT
.	TRBV5-6	TRBJ2-7	.	CASSLNPGAGYEQYF	TGTGCCAGCAGCTTGAACCCCGGGGCAGGGTACGAGCAGTACTTC
TRBD2	TRBV7-9	TRBJ2-1	.	CASSSGTSGTNEQFF	TGTGCCAGCAGCTCCGGGACTAGCGGGACAAATGAGCAGTTCTTC